The text below deals with one T cell receptor (beta chain). Its antigen is unidentified. Treatment reported: approximately nine-day PBMC culture with coronavirus spike peptide pools or control peptides (ViraFEST assay). PCR tests turned positive between March and December 2020, before US Alpha, Beta and Delta variants. PBMCs, plated at fewer than 2.5 million per well, were grown in the presence of approximately 10 IU/ml IL-2 and about 10 ug/ml peptide pools. The data originate from a study of vaccination and CD4 T cells after COVID-19. In the study overall: Following dose two, a median approximately 75 days (range 14 to 241) passed before post-vaccine samples were taken. Broader study findings: Median SARS-CoV-2-reactive clonotype numbers went up from around 19 to 38, but not significantly.

With 5 bases removed from V and 3 bases from J, the gap between germline ends came to 11 bases. The CDR3 extends over 13 amino acids. Per germline, CDR1 DFQATT and CDR2 SNEGSKA (reference sequence). Cultured CD4+ T cells had their DNA profiled by the Oncomine TCR Beta short-read assay. One entry per CDR3 protein results from TCRdb running MiXCR on the PCR reads. The sample contains around 10,000 distinct CDR3 sequences, around 75% of which appear only once. The origin of this receptor is a human donor who had recovered from COVID-19. The sequenced sample consisted of CD4+ T cells from blood, cultured in vitro. The chain combines TRBV20-1 with TRBJ1-5; unclear D gene. In DNA, the CDR3 is TGCAGTGCTCAGAGCCGCCCCAATCAGCCCCAGCATTTT. This sequence encodes CSAQSRPNQPQHF.